This T cell receptor (beta chain) was sequenced in a study of blood T cell repertoires in COVID-19. On the study more broadly: Researchers got acute and convalescent COVID-19 samples from the United States, Italy and Spain. PBMCs, B-cell-depleted T cells, or T cells provided the cDNA or gDNA that made up the material.

V trimming: 6 bases; J trimming: 10 bases; junction bases outside the gene matches: 14. The CDR3 contains 15 residues. CDR1 is MNHEY and CDR2 is SMNVEV in the germline V gene (reference sequence). Authors' methods: Reference gene primer amplification yielded estimated nucleated cell counts. Using immunoSEQ multiplex PCR, the repertoire was profiled, and TCRdb retains in-frame clones only, with some absent. V, J and clone size derive from that table, while D and trimming were established from the DNA sequence. This repertoire shows about 170,000 clones, roughly 80% found once; its top ten account for approximately 10%.

The source is a man in his sixties or seventies with active or convalescent COVID-19. V is TRBV27 and J is TRBJ2-1; 8 bases match TRBD2. Input material: peripheral blood. CDR3 coding DNA: TGTGCCAGCAGCCAGACGAGCGGGAGATCTCGGGAGCAGTTCTTC. Protein: CASSQTSGRSREQFF.